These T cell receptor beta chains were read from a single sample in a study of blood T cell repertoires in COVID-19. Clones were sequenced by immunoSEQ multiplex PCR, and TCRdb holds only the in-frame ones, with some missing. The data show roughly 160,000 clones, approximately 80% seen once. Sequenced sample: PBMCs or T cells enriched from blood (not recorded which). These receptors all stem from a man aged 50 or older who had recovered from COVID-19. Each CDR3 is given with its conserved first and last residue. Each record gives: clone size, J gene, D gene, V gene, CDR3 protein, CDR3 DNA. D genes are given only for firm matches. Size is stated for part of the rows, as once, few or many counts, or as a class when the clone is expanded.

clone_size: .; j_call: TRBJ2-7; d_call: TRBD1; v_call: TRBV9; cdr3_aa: CASSPGDRSYEQYF; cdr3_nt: TGTGCCAGCAGCCCGGGGGACAGGTCCTACGAGCAGTACTTC
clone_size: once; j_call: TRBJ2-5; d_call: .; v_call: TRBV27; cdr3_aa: CASSFRGYGETQYF; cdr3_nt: TGTGCCAGCAGTTTTCGCGGTTACGGAGAGACCCAGTACTTC
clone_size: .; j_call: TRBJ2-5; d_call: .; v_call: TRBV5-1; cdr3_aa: CASTPPTDTKETQYF; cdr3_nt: TGCGCCAGCACCCCCCCGACAGATACCAAAGAGACCCAGTACTTC
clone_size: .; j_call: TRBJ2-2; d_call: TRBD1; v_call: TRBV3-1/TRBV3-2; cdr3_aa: CASSRTGGVSTGELFF; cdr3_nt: TGTGCCAGCAGCCGAACAGGGGGCGTTTCCACCGGGGAGCTGTTTTTT
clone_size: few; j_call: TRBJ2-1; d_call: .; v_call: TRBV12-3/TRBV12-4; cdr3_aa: CASSRGTNEQFF; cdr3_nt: TGTGCCAGCAGCCGCGGAACCAATGAGCAGTTCTTC
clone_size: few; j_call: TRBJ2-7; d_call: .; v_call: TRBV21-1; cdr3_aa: CASSKEGQGIIYEQYF; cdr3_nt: TGTGCCAGCAGCAAAGAGGGACAGGGGATAATCTACGAGCAGTACTTC
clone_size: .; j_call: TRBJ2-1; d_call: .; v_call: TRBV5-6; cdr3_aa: CASSEAGRQPYNEQFF; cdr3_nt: TGTGCCAGCAGCGAAGCGGGCAGACAGCCCTACAATGAGCAGTTCTTC
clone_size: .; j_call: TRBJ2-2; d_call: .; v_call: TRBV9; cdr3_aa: CASSPGGRAGELFF; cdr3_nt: TGTGCCAGCAGCCCTGGAGGCCGTGCCGGGGAGCTGTTTTTT
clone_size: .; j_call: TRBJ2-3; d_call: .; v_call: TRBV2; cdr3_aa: CASRETGGGSWAGTDTQYF; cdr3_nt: TGTGCCAGCAGGGAAACAGGGGGGGGTTCTTGGGCCGGCACAGATACGCAGTATTTT
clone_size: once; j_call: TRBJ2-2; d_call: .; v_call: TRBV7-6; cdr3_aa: CASSLGGLARSTGELFF; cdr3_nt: TGTGCCAGCAGCCTAGGCGGGCTAGCGAGATCCACCGGGGAGCTGTTTTTT
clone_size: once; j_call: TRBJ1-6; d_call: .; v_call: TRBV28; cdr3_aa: CASSTSGQGFNSPLHF; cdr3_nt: .
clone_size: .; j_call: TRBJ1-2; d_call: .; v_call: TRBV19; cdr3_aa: CASTPEPPTIGYTF; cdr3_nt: TGTGCCAGTACCCCCGAACCCCCGACTATTGGCTACACCTTC
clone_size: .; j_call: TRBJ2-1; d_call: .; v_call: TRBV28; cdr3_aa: CASSSRGNEQFF; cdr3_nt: TGTGCCAGCAGTTCCCGGGGGAATGAGCAGTTCTTC
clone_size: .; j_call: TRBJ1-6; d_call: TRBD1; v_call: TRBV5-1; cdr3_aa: CASSLTQGGLAPLHF; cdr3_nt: TGCGCCAGCAGCTTGACACAGGGGGGCCTGGCCCCCCTCCACTTT
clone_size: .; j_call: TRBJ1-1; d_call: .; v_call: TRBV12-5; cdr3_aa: CASDPVEQNTEAFF; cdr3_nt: TGTGCTAGTGACCCCGTAGAGCAGAACACTGAAGCTTTCTTT
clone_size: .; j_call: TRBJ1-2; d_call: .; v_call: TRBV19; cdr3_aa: CASSILSGPGRGYGYTF; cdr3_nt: TGTGCCAGTAGTATACTCTCCGGACCCGGGAGGGGCTATGGCTACACCTTC
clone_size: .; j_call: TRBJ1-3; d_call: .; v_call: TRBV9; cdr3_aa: CASSVDGNGNTIYF; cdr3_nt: TGTGCCAGCAGCGTAGATGGCAATGGAAACACCATATATTTT
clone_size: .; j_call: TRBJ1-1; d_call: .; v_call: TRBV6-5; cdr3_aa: CASSSPRGNTEAFF; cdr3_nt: TGTGCCAGCAGCTCCCCCAGGGGGAACACTGAAGCTTTCTTT
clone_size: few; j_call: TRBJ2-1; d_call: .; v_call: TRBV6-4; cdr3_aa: CASSDSTTGEQFF; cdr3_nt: TGTGCCAGCAGTGACTCCACTACGGGTGAGCAGTTCTTC
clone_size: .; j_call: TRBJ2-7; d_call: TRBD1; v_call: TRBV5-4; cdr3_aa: CASSSRGTGRSYEQYF; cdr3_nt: TGTGCCAGCAGCTCGCGTGGGACAGGGCGGTCCTACGAGCAGTACTTC
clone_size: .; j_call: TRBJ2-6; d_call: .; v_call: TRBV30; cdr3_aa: CAWRPILGSDYSGANVLTF; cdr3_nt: TGTGCCTGGAGACCCATTCTAGGGTCCGACTACTCTGGGGCCAACGTCCTGACTTTC
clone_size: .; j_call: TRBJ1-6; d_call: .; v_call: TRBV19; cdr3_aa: CASSIADSSPLHF; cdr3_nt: TGTGCCAGTAGTATAGCTGACAGTTCACCCCTCCACTTT
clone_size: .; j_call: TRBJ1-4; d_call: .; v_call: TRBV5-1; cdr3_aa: CASSLGPGVPNEKLFF; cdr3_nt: TGCGCCAGCAGCTTGGGACCGGGGGTCCCTAATGAAAAACTGTTTTTT
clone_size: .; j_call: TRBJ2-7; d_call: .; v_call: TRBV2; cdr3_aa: CASSKQGGTYEQYF; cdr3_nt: TGTGCCAGCAGTAAACAGGGGGGGACCTACGAGCAGTACTTC
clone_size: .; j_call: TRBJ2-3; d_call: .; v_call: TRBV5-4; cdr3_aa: CASSLVGLVVGADTQYF; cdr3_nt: TGTGCCAGCAGCTTGGTTGGGCTCGTGGTCGGTGCAGATACGCAGTATTTT
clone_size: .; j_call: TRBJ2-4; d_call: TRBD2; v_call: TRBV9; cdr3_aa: CASSLSGGALGDNIQYF; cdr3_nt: TGTGCCAGCAGCCTTAGCGGGGGGGCCTTGGGAGATAACATTCAGTACTTC
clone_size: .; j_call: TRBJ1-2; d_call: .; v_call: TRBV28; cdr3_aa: CASSVTVHYTF; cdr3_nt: TGTGCCAGCAGTGTGACAGTCCACTACACCTTC
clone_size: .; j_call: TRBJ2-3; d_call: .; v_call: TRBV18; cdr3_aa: CASSPPLTADGADTQYF; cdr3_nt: TGTGCCAGCTCACCACCATTGACAGCCGATGGCGCAGATACGCAGTATTTT
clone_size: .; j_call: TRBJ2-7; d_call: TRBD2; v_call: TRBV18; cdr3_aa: CASSPGLAGVRWQYF; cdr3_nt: TGTGCCAGCTCACCAGGACTAGCGGGAGTCCGGTGGCAGTACTTC
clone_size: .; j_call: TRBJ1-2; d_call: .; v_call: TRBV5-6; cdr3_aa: CASGAAANYGYTF; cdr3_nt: TGTGCCAGCGGGGCGGCCGCTAACTATGGCTACACCTTC
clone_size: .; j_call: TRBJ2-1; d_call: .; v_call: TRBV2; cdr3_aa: CASSDGFLSDNEQFF; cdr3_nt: TGTGCCAGCAGTGACGGGTTCCTTTCCGACAATGAGCAGTTCTTC
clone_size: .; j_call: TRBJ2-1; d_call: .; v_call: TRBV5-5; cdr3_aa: CASSLGTIYNEQFF; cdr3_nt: TGTGCCAGCAGCCTCGGGACAATCTACAATGAGCAGTTCTTC
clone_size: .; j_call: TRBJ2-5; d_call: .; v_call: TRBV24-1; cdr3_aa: CATSGDSRTQYF; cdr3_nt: TGTGCCACCAGTGGGGACTCGAGAACCCAGTACTTC
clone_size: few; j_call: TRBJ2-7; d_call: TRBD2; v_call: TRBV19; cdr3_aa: CASSIAASGTYEQYF; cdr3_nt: TGTGCCAGTAGTATAGCCGCGAGCGGGACCTACGAGCAGTACTTC
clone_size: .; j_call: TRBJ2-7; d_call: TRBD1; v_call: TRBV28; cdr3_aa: CASSSGTGDYEQYF; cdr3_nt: TGTGCCAGCAGTTCCGGGACAGGGGACTACGAGCAGTACTTC
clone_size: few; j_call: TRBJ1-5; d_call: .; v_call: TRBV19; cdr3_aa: CATKTLGPLNQPQHF; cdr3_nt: TGTGCTACGAAGACGTTGGGGCCGCTCAATCAGCCCCAGCATTTT
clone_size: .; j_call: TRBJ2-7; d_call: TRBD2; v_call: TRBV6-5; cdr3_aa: CASWPGGPYEQYF; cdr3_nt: TGTGCCAGCTGGCCGGGGGGACCCTACGAGCAGTACTTC
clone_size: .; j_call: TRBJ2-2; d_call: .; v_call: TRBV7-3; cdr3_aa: CASSLTSREPGELFF; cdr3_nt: TGTGCCAGCAGCTTAACTTCAAGGGAGCCCGGGGAGCTGTTTTTT
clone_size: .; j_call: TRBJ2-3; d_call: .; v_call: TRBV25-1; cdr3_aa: CATSPGDTQYF; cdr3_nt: TGTGCCACCTCGCCCGGGGATACGCAGTATTTT
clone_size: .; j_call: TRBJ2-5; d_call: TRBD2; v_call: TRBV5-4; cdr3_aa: CASSLAGLAGGPQYF; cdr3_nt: TGTGCCAGCAGCTTGGCCGGGCTAGCGGGAGGGCCCCAGTACTTC
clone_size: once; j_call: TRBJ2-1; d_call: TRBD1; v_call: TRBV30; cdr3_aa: CAWSKLPPGQVNEQFF; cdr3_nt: TGTGCCTGGAGTAAACTTCCCCCGGGACAGGTCAATGAGCAGTTCTTC
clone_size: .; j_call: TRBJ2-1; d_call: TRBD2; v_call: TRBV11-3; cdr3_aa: CASSQAGVGNEQFF; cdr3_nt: TGTGCCAGCAGCCAAGCGGGAGTGGGGAATGAGCAGTTCTTC
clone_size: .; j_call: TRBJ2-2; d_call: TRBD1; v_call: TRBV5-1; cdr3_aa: CASSLLGQGRSAPNSGELFF; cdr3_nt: TGCGCCAGCAGCTTGCTCGGACAGGGGAGGTCGGCTCCAAATTCCGGGGAGCTGTTTTTT
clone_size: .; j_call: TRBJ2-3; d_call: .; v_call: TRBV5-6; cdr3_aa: CASSLRSPDTQYF; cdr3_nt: TGTGCCAGCAGCTTGAGGAGTCCAGATACGCAGTATTTT
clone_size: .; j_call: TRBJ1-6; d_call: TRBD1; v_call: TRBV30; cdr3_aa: CAWRRPGGASYNSPLHF; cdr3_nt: TGTGCCTGGAGGAGACCAGGGGGCGCGTCCTATAATTCACCCCTCCACTTT
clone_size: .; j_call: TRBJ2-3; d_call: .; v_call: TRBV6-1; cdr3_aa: CASSDSLGGLRRGTDTQYF; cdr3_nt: TGTGCCAGCAGTGATAGTCTCGGAGGATTGAGGCGGGGCACAGATACGCAGTATTTT
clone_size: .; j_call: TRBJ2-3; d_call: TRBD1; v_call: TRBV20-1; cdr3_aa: CSASQGATDTQYF; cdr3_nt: TGCAGTGCTAGTCAGGGGGCTACAGATACGCAGTATTTT
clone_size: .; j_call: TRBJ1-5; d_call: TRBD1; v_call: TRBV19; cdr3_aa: CASSIPGTGVSQPQHF; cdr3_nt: TGTGCCAGTAGTATCCCCGGGACAGGGGTCTCTCAGCCCCAGCATTTT
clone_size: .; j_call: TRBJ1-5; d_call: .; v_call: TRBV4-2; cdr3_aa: CASSQDPDRTNQPQHF; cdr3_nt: TGTGCCAGCAGCCAAGATCCCGACAGGACTAATCAGCCCCAGCATTTT